The 9 T cell receptor beta chains given below trace back to one sample, sequenced in a study of blood T cell repertoires in COVID-19. TCRdb's copy holds only in-frame clones and misses some; the assay was immunoSEQ multiplex PCR. This sample carries around 77,000 clones, more than 75% of them seen once, and the ten largest clones take 28%. Material for sequencing was peripheral blood. Source of these receptors: a woman of 80 years or more with active or convalescent COVID-19.

The V and J genes are TRBV13 and TRBJ1-1; D perhaps matches TRBD1 (6 bases). The CDR3 length is 14 residues. Germline V gene sequence: CDR1 PRHDT, CDR2 FYEKMQ (reference sequence). V lost 2 bases and J 1 base, leaving 8 bases between the germline ends. CDR3 sequence reads: CASSLRQENTEAFF. The DNA for the CDR3 is TGTGCCAGCAGCTTAAGACAGGAGAACACTGAAGCTTTCTTT. Supplemented by reference TRBV13 and TRBJ1-1, the full variable domain reads AAGVIQSPRHLIKEKRETATLKCYPIPRHDTVYWYQQGPGQDPQFLISFYEKMQSDKGSIPDRFSAQQFSDYHSELNMSSLELGDSALYFCASSLRQENTEAFFGQGTRLTVV.

The V call is TRBV9, the J call TRBJ1-2; D might be TRBD1 (5 bases). V lost 0 bases, J lost 5 bases, and 11 bases lay in between. The CDR3 sequence is 14 residues long. Germline CDR1 is SGDLS and CDR2 is YYNGEE. This CDR3 is CASSVGKGAYGYTF. DNA of the CDR3: TGTGCCAGCAGCGTAGGAAAAGGGGCGTATGGCTACACCTTC.

The V call is TRBV30, the J call TRBJ1-1, with D possibly matching TRBD1 (5 bases). CDR3 length: 13 residues. Germline CDR1 and CDR2: GTSNPN and SVGIG (reference sequence). The V gene lost 1 base and the J gene lost 4 bases, with 10 bases spanning the gap. CDR3 coding DNA: TGTGCCTGGAGTGCGGGGGGGGGCACTGAAGCTTTCTTT. It is translated as CAWSAGGGTEAFF.

In this sample, this clone turned up a few times. The chain is built from TRBV5-6 and TRBJ1-4; 8 positions match TRBD1. The CDR3 has 16 residues. Germline V gene lookup returns CDR1 SGHDT and CDR2 YYEEEE. The ends lost 4 bases at V and 6 bases at J; junction bases unmatched: 11. The CDR3: CASSLTRQGMYEKLFF. DNA of the CDR3: TGTGCCAGCAGCCTCACCCGACAGGGGATGTATGAAAAACTGTTTTTT.

The V call is TRBV27, the J call TRBJ1-2, with D tentatively TRBD1 (6 bases). There are 13 residues in the CDR3. The germline V and J ends were trimmed by 5 bases and 2 bases, with 9 bases remaining between them. Germline-derived CDR1 and CDR2 are MNHEY and SMNVEV (reference sequence). The CDR3, as DNA: TGTGCCAGCAGTAGTGGACAGAACTATGGCTACACCTTC. Amino acid sequence: CASSSGQNYGYTF.

This clone was counted a few times. The chain has TRBV6-6 and TRBJ2-5; perhaps TRBD1 as D (5 bases). Trimming took 0 bases from V and 5 from J, leaving 7 bases between them. The CDR3 length is 13 residues. CDR1 and CDR2 (germline): MNHNY, SVGAGI (reference sequence). CDR3 amino acids: CASSYSRVETQYF. In DNA, the CDR3 is TGTGCCAGCAGTTACTCCAGGGTTGAGACCCAGTACTTC.

CDR3: CASSLVRGSQPQHF. In nucleotides, the CDR3 is TGTGCCAGCAGCTTGGTTCGAGGAAGTCAGCCCCAGCATTTT. This rearrangement joins TRBV7-8 to TRBJ1-5; D gene uncertain. The germline CDR1 and CDR2 sequences are SGHVS and FQNEAQ. The V end was cut by 3 bases, the J end by 6 bases, with 12 bases between. There are 14 residues in the CDR3.

This chain connects TRBV9 to TRBJ1-6, with TRBD1 matching over 7 bases. Germline CDR1 and CDR2: SGDLS and YYNGEE. V shed 6 bases, J shed 5 bases, and the junction held 2 bases outside the gene matches. The CDR3 extends over 13 amino acids. CDR3 residues: CASNRGDNSPLHF. For the CDR3, the DNA is TGTGCCAGCAACAGGGGAGATAATTCACCCCTCCACTTT. Supplemented by reference TRBV9 and TRBJ1-6, the full variable domain reads DSGVTQTPKHLITATGQRVTLRCSPRSGDLSVYWYQQSLDQGLQFLIQYYNGEERAKGNILERFSAQQFPDLHSELNLSSLELGDSALYFCASNRGDNSPLHFGNGTRLTVT.

The chain carries TRBV5-1 and TRBJ1-3; 8 bases agree with TRBD1. The CDR3 runs 16 residues. Germline V gene lookup returns CDR1 SGHRS and CDR2 YFSETQ. V dropped 2 bases and J dropped 1; count of bases not matched to a gene: 5. The CDR3 DNA is TGCGCCAGCAGCTTACAGGGGGGAAGGTCTGGAAACACCATATATTTT. It yields the protein CASSLQGGRSGNTIYF. The full variable domain, rest sourced from reference TRBV5-1 and TRBJ1-3, is KAGVTQTPRYLIKTRGQQVTLSCSPISGHRSVSWYQQTPGQGLQFLFEYFSETQRNKGNFPGRFSGRQFSNSRSEMNVSTLELGDSALYLCASSLQGGRSGNTIYFGEGSWLTVV.